Presented here are 12 T cell receptor beta chains from one specimen sequenced in a study of blood T cell repertoires in COVID-19 (TCRdb year 2020). Receptor libraries were prepared by the immunoSEQ multiplex PCR assay. TCRdb carries this immuneACCESS record with in-frame sequences only. Its versions omit some clonotypes, under half of them owing to an unresolved V gene in the studies checked, with the rest unexplained. The sample table holds approximately 63,000 clones, of which 90% to 95% were seen once. The ten largest clones add up to about 8.1% of the sample. The sample was peripheral blood. These receptors were collected from a human donor in a cohort sampled during active COVID-19.

This clone was observed a single time. V usage is TRBV5-1 and J usage is TRBJ1-1; perhaps TRBD1 as D (6 bases). From germline, CDR1 is SGHRS and CDR2 YFSETQ. The germline V and J ends were trimmed by 3 bases and 3 bases, with 12 bases remaining between them. CDR3 length equals 14 residues. CDR3 nucleotide sequence: TGCGCCAGCAGCTCGACAGGTAGGGACACTGAAGCTTTCTTT. Amino acid sequence: CASSSTGRDTEAFF.

This chain joins TRBV2 and TRBJ2-7; 9 bases match TRBD1. J was trimmed by 3 bases and V by 3 bases; bases with no gene match: 6. The CDR3 has 15 residues. Germline loops: CDR1 SNHLY, CDR2 FYNNEI. Written as DNA, the CDR3 is TGTGCCAGCAGTGACCTGGACAGGGGATTCTACGAGCAGTACTTC. Translated, it gives CASSDLDRGFYEQYF. Based on the CDR3 plus reference TRBV2 and TRBJ2-7, the full variable domain is EPEVTQTPSHQVTQMGQEVILRCVPISNHLYFYWYRQILGQKVEFLVSFYNNEISEKSEIFDDQFSVERPDGSNFTLKIRSTKLEDSAMYFCASSDLDRGFYEQYFGPGTRLTVT.

This sequence joins TRBV28 and TRBJ1-3; D gene unclear. This CDR3 is built from 15 residues. The V gene's germline CDR1 is MDHEN and CDR2 SYDVKM. V was pared by 5 bases and J by 0 bases, with 11 bases between. CDR3 loop: CASSRRENSGNTIYF. The CDR3 nucleotides are TGTGCCAGCAGTCGTCGGGAAAACTCTGGAAACACCATATATTTT.

The V and J genes are TRBV10-2 and TRBJ1-5; 9 bases align to TRBD1. Per germline, CDR1 WSHSY and CDR2 SAAADI. Losses at the gene ends were 10 bases for V and 4 bases for J; bases not matched to a gene: 5. The CDR3 consists of 13 residues. The CDR3 reads CAIGQGTNQPQHF. As DNA, the CDR3 is TGCGCCATTGGACAGGGGACTAATCAGCCCCAGCATTTT.

This rearrangement joins TRBV5-1 to TRBJ2-5; 7 nucleotides agree with TRBD1. V shed 4 bases, J shed 3 bases, and the junction held 6 bases outside the gene matches. The CDR3 is made up of 14 amino acids. Per germline, CDR1 SGHRS and CDR2 YFSETQ. CDR3 region: CASSTNTGEETQYF. As DNA, the CDR3 is TGCGCCAGCAGCACAAATACAGGGGAAGAGACCCAGTACTTC.

The V call is TRBV27, the J call TRBJ1-1; possibly TRBD1 for D (5 bases). Germline lookup yields CDR1 MNHEY and CDR2 SMNVEV (reference sequence). The CDR3 is made up of 12 amino acids. V lost 7 bases to trimming and J lost 8 bases, with 14 bases between them. The CDR3 nucleotides are TGTGCCAGCAAGGGGAGGACGGGGGAAGCTTTCTTT. It translates to CASKGRTGEAFF.

The rearrangement joins TRBV9 to TRBJ2-1; unclear D gene. Trimming removed 0 bases at V and 0 bases at J, with 10 bases between. This CDR3 has 16 residues. Per the germline V gene, CDR1 is SGDLS and CDR2 is YYNGEE. CDR3: CASSVVRSSSYNEQFF. Here the CDR3 DNA reads TGTGCCAGCAGCGTAGTCCGGTCAAGCTCCTACAATGAGCAGTTCTTC.

This clone came up a few times. The chain joins TRBV12-3 or TRBV12-4 to TRBJ2-1; the D is unclear. This CDR3 spans 12 amino acids. V was shortened by 3 bases and J by 10 bases, with 10 bases between the two germline ends. The CDR3 sequence: CASSFYPAEQFF. CDR3 nucleotides: TGTGCCAGCAGTTTCTATCCCGCCGAGCAGTTCTTC.

This chain joins TRBV18 and TRBJ2-3; 10 positions match TRBD1. The CDR3 contains 15 residues. With 2 bases clipped from V and 6 bases from J, the junction kept 5 bases outside the gene matches. CDR1 is KGHSH and CDR2 is LQKENI in the germline V gene. The CDR3 sequence is CASSPSDRGSDTQYF. CDR3 nucleotides: TGTGCCAGCTCACCATCGGACAGGGGGTCGGATACGCAGTATTTT.

This sequence joins TRBV5-1 and TRBJ1-1; TRBD1 might be the D (5 bases). CDR1 is SGHRS, CDR2 YFSETQ, per germline. The CDR3 runs 14 residues. Trimming shortened V by 0 bases and J by 1 base, and 7 bases separated the two germline ends. CDR3 sequence reads: CASSLGQTNTEAFF. DNA for the CDR3: TGCGCCAGCAGCTTGGGACAGACGAACACTGAAGCTTTCTTT.

The chain couples TRBV7-4 to TRBJ2-5, with D possibly being TRBD2 (5 bases). The CDR3 length is 15 residues. Between the trimmed V and J ends, which lost 3 bases and 4 bases, there was a span of 15 bases. CDR1 is SGHVT, CDR2 SQSDAQ, per germline. The CDR3 reads CASSFLFGIRETQYF. CDR3 sequence (DNA): TGTGCCAGCAGCTTCCTCTTCGGGATAAGAGAGACCCAGTACTTC. The entire variable domain, with the rest obtained from reference TRBV7-4 and TRBJ2-5, is as follows: GAGVSQSPRYKVAKRGRDVALRCDSISGHVTLYWYRQTLGQGSEVLTYSQSDAQRDKSGRPSGRFSAERPERSVSTLKIQRTEQGDSAVYLCASSFLFGIRETQYFGPGTRLLVL.

The chain carries TRBV19 and TRBJ2-5; no firm D call. The germline V gene has CDR1 LNHDA and CDR2 SQIVND (reference sequence). There are 13 residues in the CDR3. The V end lost 5 bases, the J end lost 2 bases, and 9 bases lay between the germline ends. CDR3 in DNA: TGTGCCAGTAGTGCCGACATACAAGAGACCCAGTACTTC. Translating gives CASSADIQETQYF.